The 25 T cell receptor beta chains below all came from one sample that was sequenced in a study of blood T cell repertoires in COVID-19. Produced via immunoSEQ multiplex PCR; TCRdb's table is partial and in-frame only. The data show around 190,000 clones, less than 85% seen once. Material: peripheral blood. All receptors derive from a woman aged 50 to 65 with acute or convalescent COVID-19.

The rearrangement links TRBV7-2 to TRBJ1-1, with 7 bases matching TRBD1. The V gene's germline CDR1 is SGHTA and CDR2 FQGNSA. The CDR3 runs to 14 residues. The V and J ends lost 6 bases and 1 base, in that order; junction bases with no gene match: 5. CDR3 region: CASRQGRTNTEAFF. Written as DNA, the CDR3 is TGTGCCAGCAGACAGGGGAGGACGAACACTGAAGCTTTCTTT. Supplemented by reference TRBV7-2 and TRBJ1-1, the full variable domain reads GAGVSQSPSNKVTEKGKDVELRCDPISGHTALYWYRQSLGQGLEFLIYFQGNSAPDKSGLPSDRFSAERTGGSVSTLTIQRTQQEDSAVYLCASRQGRTNTEAFFGQGTRLTVV.

V is TRBV19 and J is TRBJ2-5; TRBD2 matches 8 bases. V lost 7 bases, J lost 5 bases, and 9 bases stayed unmatched. CDR3 length: 14 residues. CDR1 and CDR2 (germline): LNHDA, SQIVND (reference sequence). The chain's CDR3 is CASKGKRERETQYF. CDR3 coding DNA: TGTGCCAGTAAAGGGAAGCGGGAGCGGGAGACCCAGTACTTC.

This sequence joins TRBV30 and TRBJ1-1, with D uncertain. Trimming left V 4 bases short and J 9 bases short, with 9 bases between. CDR1 GTSNPN and CDR2 SVGIG come from the germline V gene (reference sequence). The CDR3 sequence is 10 residues long. The CDR3, as DNA: TGTGCCTGGATTGAGCGGCAAGCTTTCTTT. It encodes CAWIERQAFF.

The table lists this clone with many counts. The rearrangement joins TRBV24-1 to TRBJ2-1, with 11 positions matching TRBD2. Per the germline V gene, CDR1 is KGHDR and CDR2 is SFDVKD. The junction had 4 bases not matched to a gene; V was cut back by 3 bases and J by 4 bases. CDR3 length: 16 amino acids. The CDR3 region has the DNA TGTGCCACCAGTGATGCCTCTAGCGGGAGGTACAATGAGCAGTTCTTC. Its translation is CATSDASSGRYNEQFF.

The chain employs TRBV19 and TRBJ1-5; tentative D call: TRBD1 (5 bases). The V gene's germline CDR1 is LNHDA and CDR2 SQIVND (reference sequence). The CDR3 spans 14 residues. The V gene lost 3 bases and the J gene lost 5 bases, with 11 bases spanning the gap. CDR3 in amino acids: CASSISPRDQPQHF. The CDR3 nucleotides are TGTGCCAGTAGTATCTCCCCCAGGGATCAGCCCCAGCATTTT. Full variable domain (remainder filled in from reference TRBV19 and TRBJ1-5): DGGITQSPKYLFRKEGQNVTLSCEQNLNHDAMYWYRQDPGQGLRLIYYSQIVNDFQKGDIAEGYSVSREKKESFPLTVTSAQKNPTAFYLCASSISPRDQPQHFGDGTRLSIL.

V gene TRBV30 combines with J gene TRBJ2-1, with D tentatively TRBD2 (6 bases). This CDR3 comprises 19 residues. The germline V gene encodes CDR1 GTSNPN and CDR2 SVGIG (reference sequence). The V gene lost 0 bases and the J gene lost 0 bases, with 21 bases spanning the gap. In nucleotides, the CDR3 is TGTGCCTGGAGTGTATCTGGGGGGTCGTACAGTAGCTCCTACAATGAGCAGTTCTTC. Translating gives CAWSVSGGSYSSSYNEQFF.

The chain links TRBV11-2 to TRBJ2-2; the match to TRBD2 covers 10 bases. The CDR3 totals 16 residues. CDR1 is SGHAT, CDR2 FQNNGV, per germline. J lost 2 bases, V lost 5 bases, and 5 bases had no gene match. For the CDR3, the DNA is TGTGCCAGCAGCCAGGGACTAGCGAGTAACACCGGGGAGCTGTTTTTT. Its protein product is CASSQGLASNTGELFF.

The chain couples TRBV28 to TRBJ1-2; D may be TRBD1 (6 bases). The germline V and J ends were trimmed by 8 bases and 8 bases, with 15 bases remaining between them. The CDR3 spans 12 residues. Germline values: CDR1 MDHEN, CDR2 SYDVKM. CDR3 loop: CASATGTLGYTF. The CDR3 nucleotides read TGTGCCAGCGCGACCGGGACACTCGGCTACACCTTC.

The chain carries TRBV9 and TRBJ1-2; 8 positions agree with TRBD1. Germline values: CDR1 SGDLS, CDR2 YYNGEE. The CDR3 spans 15 residues. J lost 6 bases, V lost 4 bases, and 11 bases had no gene match. The DNA of the CDR3 is TGTGCCAGCAGCCTTGTCGGACAGGGAAGCGATGGCTACACCTTC. Encoded protein: CASSLVGQGSDGYTF. The entire variable domain, with the rest obtained from reference TRBV9 and TRBJ1-2, is as follows: DSGVTQTPKHLITATGQRVTLRCSPRSGDLSVYWYQQSLDQGLQFLIQYYNGEERAKGNILERFSAQQFPDLHSELNLSSLELGDSALYFCASSLVGQGSDGYTFGSGTRLTVV.

This clone was counted a few times. V usage is TRBV6-5 and J usage is TRBJ1-3; D is perhaps TRBD1 (6 bases). Germline-derived CDR1 and CDR2 are MNHEY and SVGAGI. The CDR3 loop spans 14 amino acids. Trimming left V 4 bases short and J 4 bases short, with 11 bases between. In nucleotides, the CDR3 is TGTGCCAGCAGTTTAAGGGGGACCGGAAACACCATATATTTT. Its translation is CASSLRGTGNTIYF.

The V gene is TRBV3-1 (or the pseudogene TRBV3-2), the J gene TRBJ1-3, with unresolved D. Germline V gene data show CDR1 as LGHDT and CDR2 as YNNKEL (reference sequence). The CDR3 is 12 amino acids. Trimming took 4 bases from V and 7 from J, leaving 8 bases between them. CDR3 sequence: CASSPGWNTIYF. In nucleotides, the CDR3 is TGTGCCAGCAGCCCCGGGTGGAACACCATATATTTT.

The chain employs TRBV6-2 or TRBV6-3 and TRBJ2-7; 8 nucleotides agree with TRBD1. Germline V gene lookup returns CDR1 MNHEY and CDR2 SVGEGT. The CDR3 covers 15 residues. After removal of 2 bases from V and 3 bases from J, the junction contained 6 bases not matched to a gene. Here the CDR3 DNA reads TGTGCCAGCAGTTACCTTGGACAGGGATACTACGAGCAGTACTTC. Encoded protein: CASSYLGQGYYEQYF.

This chain connects TRBV5-6 to TRBJ1-5; possible D gene TRBD1, 6 bases. The germline gives CDR1 SGHDT, CDR2 YYEEEE. The germline V and J ends were trimmed by 2 bases and 3 bases, with 12 bases remaining between them. The CDR3 sequence is 15 residues long. The CDR3 is CASSLYRDSNQPQHF. Written as DNA, the CDR3 is TGTGCCAGCAGCTTATACAGGGATTCCAATCAGCCCCAGCATTTT.

Notes on this clone: At the DNA level, this CDR3 is encoded by other sequences in the same sample as well. The chain couples TRBV19 to TRBJ2-1, with D maybe TRBD1 (6 bases). With 6 bases removed from V and 3 bases from J, the gap between germline ends came to 12 bases. CDR1 and CDR2 from the germline V gene are LNHDA and SQIVND (reference sequence). The CDR3 extends over 14 amino acids. The CDR3 DNA is TGTGCCAGTAGCCGACAGGAAAACTACAATGAGCAGTTCTTC. Its protein product is CASSRQENYNEQFF.

The chain uses TRBV24-1 and TRBJ1-5; 7 bases align to TRBD1. Germline V gives CDR1 KGHDR, CDR2 SFDVKD. V lost 5 bases and J lost 0; bases outside the gene matches: 15. The CDR3 runs to 19 residues. CDR3 DNA: TGTGCCACCAGTGGCCGACAGGGAGCTCCCTCTTATAGCAATCAGCCCCAGCATTTT. Residues: CATSGRQGAPSYSNQPQHF.

This sequence joins TRBV10-3 and TRBJ1-4; 11 nucleotides line up with TRBD1. The CDR3 covers 16 residues. V shed 6 bases and J 5 bases; nucleotides not matched to a gene: 8. Germline CDR1 and CDR2: ENHRY and SYGVKD. CDR3 region: CAISEFGTGGNEKLFF. CDR3 nucleotides: TGTGCCATCAGCGAATTTGGGACAGGGGGGAATGAAAAACTGTTTTTT.

The chain joins TRBV28 to TRBJ2-2; maybe TRBD1 (5 bases). Trimming pared 3 bases from V and 6 bases from J, leaving 23 bases between. Germline lookup yields CDR1 MDHEN and CDR2 SYDVKM. There are 18 residues in the CDR3. In DNA, the CDR3 is TGTGCCAGCAGTTTGCCCGATGGCAGGGAACATCTGTCCGGGGAGCTGTTTTTT. Translated: CASSLPDGREHLSGELFF.

The sample holds a few counts of this clone. The chain is built from TRBV19 and TRBJ1-5; D may be TRBD1 (6 bases). There are 15 residues in the CDR3. From germline, CDR1 is LNHDA and CDR2 SQIVND (reference sequence). V lost 4 bases and J lost 6, with 16 bases in between. The CDR3 nucleotides are TGTGCCAGTAGTACTTACTACAGGGTTAGTCAGCCCCAGCATTTT. Translated: CASSTYYRVSQPQHF.

This chain connects TRBV18 to TRBJ2-2; D is perhaps TRBD1 (6 bases). Looked up from germline, CDR1 is KGHSH and CDR2 is LQKENI. Trimming took 2 bases from V and 4 from J, leaving 8 bases between them. This CDR3 has 14 amino acids. CDR3 coding DNA: TGTGCCAGCTCACCAGGACAGCTCACCGGGGAGCTGTTTTTT. Translated, it gives CASSPGQLTGELFF.

The V call is TRBV30, the J call TRBJ1-1; D gene uncertain. The CDR3 has 12 residues. The V gene lost 2 bases and the J gene lost 4 bases, with 8 bases spanning the gap. CDR1 is GTSNPN, CDR2 SVGIG, per germline (reference sequence). The CDR3 protein is CAWSLGSTEAFF. In DNA form, the CDR3 reads TGTGCCTGGAGTCTCGGGAGCACTGAAGCTTTCTTT.

This chain connects TRBV12-3 or TRBV12-4 to TRBJ1-1, with D uncertain. The CDR3 contains 12 residues. V lost 7 bases and J lost 1, with 7 bases in between. The CDR3 nucleotides read TGTGCCAGCACCGGGAAGAACACTGAAGCTTTCTTT. It translates to CASTGKNTEAFF.

The chain recombines TRBV28 with TRBJ1-5, with 7 bases aligning to TRBD1. Germline values: CDR1 MDHEN, CDR2 SYDVKM. This CDR3 spans 14 amino acids. After removal of 7 bases from V and 4 bases from J, the junction contained 7 bases not matched to a gene. The CDR3 reads CASTPGTVNQPQHF. The CDR3 bases are TGTGCCAGCACCCCTGGGACAGTTAATCAGCCCCAGCATTTT.

This chain uses TRBV28 with TRBJ1-5; perhaps TRBD1 as D (6 bases). The CDR3 runs 17 residues. Germline assignment: CDR1 MDHEN and CDR2 SYDVKM. Trimming left V 3 bases short and J 0 bases short, with 15 bases between. CDR3 bases: TGTGCCAGCAGTTTCCGGCCGGGACACTTTAGCAATCAGCCCCAGCATTTT. It yields the protein CASSFRPGHFSNQPQHF.

This clone was observed a handful of times. The chain couples TRBV24-1 to TRBJ2-5; D is perhaps TRBD1 (6 bases). From germline, CDR1 is KGHDR and CDR2 SFDVKD. Trimming stripped 4 bases from V and 4 bases from J, with 9 bases between. This CDR3 is built from 13 residues. The CDR3 loop is CATSEGAGETQYF. The CDR3 nucleotides are TGTGCCACCAGTGAGGGGGCGGGAGAGACCCAGTACTTC.

V and J are TRBV27 and TRBJ1-4; TRBD1 might be the D (5 bases). The CDR3 is 14 residues long. Trimming took off 3 bases at V and 6 bases at J, with 11 bases between the two ends. Germline CDR1 reads MNHEY; CDR2 reads SMNVEV (reference sequence). The CDR3 is CASSLGRGDEKLFF. The CDR3 DNA follows: TGTGCCAGCAGTTTGGGGAGGGGTGATGAAAAACTGTTTTTT. The full variable domain, in which reference TRBV27 and TRBJ1-4 provide the parts outside the CDR3, is EAQVTQNPRYLITVTGKKLTVTCSQNMNHEYMSWYRQDPGLGLRQIYYSMNVEVTDKGDVPEGYKVSRKEKRNFPLILESPSPNQTSLYFCASSLGRGDEKLFFGSGTQLSVL.